Described below is a single T cell receptor (beta chain) sequence and its context. This clonotype has a count of ten or more. Which antigen it targets is not known. No qualities accompany the bases; no much larger clone lies one base away. This record comes from a study of T-cell reconstitution after alpha-beta-depleted transplantation in children (dated by TCRdb to the mid-2010s). About the study as a whole: T-cell immune reconstitution after TCRalphabeta/CD19-depleted allogeneic hematopoietic cell transplantation in children was quantitatively tracked in the study by means of TCR repertoire profiling.

The treatment or condition label on this specimen signifies: allogeneic hematopoietic cell transplantation with graft depleted of TCRalphabeta T cells and CD19 B cells. The transplant recipients were children given TCRalphabeta/CD19-depleted allogeneic hematopoietic cell grafts. Library construction relied on PCR. The instrument was an Illumina HiSeq 2500. TCR library preparation used molecular barcoding, with unique molecular identifiers applied to normalize quantification of the TCRbeta repertoire. The raw public data were reprocessed by TCRdb itself: fastp quality trimming at Q25, MiXCR clonotype calling, in-frame beta chains only. One record per CDR3 amino acid sequence lists the most common genes and DNA. The sample table records 600,000 to 800,000 distinct CDR3 sequences; about an eighth of these occur just once. 0.79% of the sample lies in the top ten. Beyond this particular receptor, the publication reports: Apparently early alphabetaT-cell count recovery about two months after transplant reportedly relied on only several hundred rapidly expanded clones derived from non-depleted graft cells. Over subsequent months, a decline in hyperexpanded clone frequencies was noted, and after one year, T-cell counts and TCRbeta diversity were mostly ascribed to newly produced T cells. In some patients, the high TCRbeta diversity seen at day 60 was put down to recipient T cells and intrathymic progenitors that had survived conditioning.

The germline V gene specifies MDHEN as CDR1 and SYDVKM as CDR2. From the cysteine through the phenylalanine, the CDR3 covers 15 amino acids. Only CDR3 DNA remains: 45 bases, in frame from the first base. Trimming takes 5 bases from V and 0 bases from J, and the germline ends sit 11 bases apart. The sample in question was PBMCs, obtained before TCRalphabeta/CD19-depleted stem cell transplant. This clonotype originated in a girl aged 2 to 10 with congenital amegakaryocytic thrombocytopenia, due to receive a stem cell transplant. This sequence uses TRBV28 and TRBJ1-3; no D segment can be confidently identified. The CDR3 protein: CASSRSESSGNTIYF. The DNA sequence is TGTGCCAGCAGTCGGTCCGAGAGCTCTGGAAACACCATATATTTT.